This TCR beta chain came from a study of blood T cell repertoires in COVID-19. The table lists this clone with a count of one. Living in about 25 US areas, the participants were between 18 and 89 years of age. Self-reported history from a screening survey and questionnaire set each donor's cohort. Original methodology: From reference gene primer amplification, estimates of nucleated cell counts were derived. TCRdb's table, derived via immunoSEQ multiplex PCR, lists solely in-frame clones and lacks some. V, J and clone size were drawn from that table, and D and trimming were deduced from the DNA. The sample consists of a few hundred thousand clones, 65% to 85% of them appearing once. CDR3 length: 16 residues. CDR1 and CDR2 (germline): MDHEN, SYDVKM. J was trimmed by 4 bases and V by 6 bases; bases with no gene match: 11.

The chain couples TRBV28 to TRBJ1-3, with 8 bases aligning to TRBD1. This TCR was recovered from a woman aged 40-49 years with acute COVID-19. Specimen: PBMCs or T cells enriched from blood (not recorded which). The CDR3 region has the DNA TGTGCCAGCAGCCCGACAGGGGATCAGAGAGGAAACACCATATATTTT. It translates to CASSPTGDQRGNTIYF.